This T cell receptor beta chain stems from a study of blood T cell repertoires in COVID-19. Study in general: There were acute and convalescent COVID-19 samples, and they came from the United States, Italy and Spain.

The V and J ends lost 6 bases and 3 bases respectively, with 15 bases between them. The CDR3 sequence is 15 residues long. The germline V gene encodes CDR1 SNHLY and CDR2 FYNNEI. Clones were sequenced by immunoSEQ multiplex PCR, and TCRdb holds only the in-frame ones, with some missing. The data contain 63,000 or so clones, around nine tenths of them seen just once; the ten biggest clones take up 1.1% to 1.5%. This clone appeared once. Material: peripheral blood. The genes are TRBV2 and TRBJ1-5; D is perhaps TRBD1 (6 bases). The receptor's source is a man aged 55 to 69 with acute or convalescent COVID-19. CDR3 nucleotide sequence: TGTGCCAGCAGAGGTACAGGGTCCCCCAATCAGCCCCAGCATTTT. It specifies CASRGTGSPNQPQHF. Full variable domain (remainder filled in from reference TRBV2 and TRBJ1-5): EPEVTQTPSHQVTQMGQEVILRCVPISNHLYFYWYRQILGQKVEFLVSFYNNEISEKSEIFDDQFSVERPDGSNFTLKIRSTKLEDSAMYFCASRGTGSPNQPQHFGDGTRLSIL.